A single sample gave rise to the 21 T cell receptor beta chains below, sequenced in a study of beta chain features in type 1 diabetes (dated by TCRdb to between 2018 and 2020). The library came from the immunoSEQ multiplex PCR assay. The entire amount of isolated RNA was reverse transcribed using the High Capacity cDNA Reverse Transcription Kit, so the sequenced TCRB transcripts were expressed ones. TCRdb holds this immuneACCESS table with in-frame rearrangements only. Some clones are missing; in checked studies, unresolved V genes explain under half, and the rest has no known cause. This sample has about 900,000 clones in its table, and about a sixth of those were observed once. 0.02% to 0.025% of the sample comes from the top ten. Sequenced material: naive CD4+ T cells from blood. The sample's cell subset or site label is to be understood as: true naive CD4+ T cells. The source of these receptors is a woman under 30 in good health.

V is TRBV7-9 and J is TRBJ1-4; D is unresolved. Trimming took off 7 bases at V and 0 bases at J, with 12 bases between the two ends. The CDR3 consists of 15 residues. Looked up from germline, CDR1 is SEHNR and CDR2 is FQNEAQ (reference sequence). The chain's CDR3 is CASTTNTATNEKLFF. DNA for the CDR3: TGTGCCAGCACAACAAACACCGCAACTAATGAAAAACTGTTTTTT.

This clone has a single count. V is TRBV18 and J is TRBJ2-4; 7 bases align to TRBD1. The CDR3 is 14 amino acids. Per germline, CDR1 KGHSH and CDR2 LQKENI. The J segment lost 3 bases and the V segment lost 3 bases, leaving 2 bases of the junction unmatched. CDR3 sequence (DNA): TGTGCCAGCTCACCCGGGACAGTCAAAAACATTCAGTACTTC. Protein sequence: CASSPGTVKNIQYF.

This clone came up a few times. V is TRBV5-1 and J is TRBJ2-7, with TRBD2 matching 8 bases. V shed 0 bases, J shed 0 bases, and the junction held 5 bases outside the gene matches. The CDR3 is 16 amino acids. The V gene's germline CDR1 is SGHRS and CDR2 YFSETQ. CDR3 region: CASSLGVLAASYEQYF. The CDR3 nucleotides are TGCGCCAGCAGCTTGGGTGTACTAGCGGCCTCCTACGAGCAGTACTTC.

This clone has only a few counts. The chain recombines TRBV19 with TRBJ2-7; 7 positions match TRBD1. CDR3 size: 14 residues. V was pared by 5 bases and J by 1 base, with 5 bases of the junction left unmatched. CDR1 is LNHDA and CDR2 is SQIVND in the germline V gene (reference sequence). CDR3: CASSGRQGSYEQYF. In DNA form, the CDR3 reads TGTGCCAGTAGTGGTAGACAGGGTTCCTACGAGCAGTACTTC.

This clone was observed a handful of times. CDR3 amino acids: CASSLFVASNTGELFF. The DNA of the CDR3 is TGTGCCAGCAGCTTATTTGTAGCCTCGAACACCGGGGAGCTGTTTTTT. The chain is built from TRBV11-2 and TRBJ2-2; D is undetermined. V dropped 2 bases and J dropped 0 bases, with 10 bases sitting between them. In germline, CDR1 is SGHAT, CDR2 FQNNGV. This CDR3 has 16 amino acids.

In its sample, this clone was seen a few times. The chain joins TRBV5-1 to TRBJ2-2; D is possibly TRBD1 (6 bases). This CDR3 is built from 14 residues. V was shortened by 3 bases and J by 7 bases, with 13 bases between the two germline ends. CDR1 is SGHRS and CDR2 is YFSETQ in the germline V gene. The CDR3 sequence is CASSSTGSGGELFF. CDR3 DNA: TGCGCCAGCAGCTCCACAGGGAGCGGCGGGGAGCTGTTTTTT.

A few counts support this clone. The chain employs TRBV6-1 and TRBJ2-7; the match to TRBD2 covers 8 bases. The CDR3 consists of 15 residues. Germline trimming cut 8 bases from V and 1 base from J; bases unmatched to any gene: 10. Germline lookup yields CDR1 MNHNS and CDR2 SASEGT. The CDR3 DNA reads as TGTGCCAGCTTGCCCGTCAGCGGGGGATCCTACGAGCAGTACTTC. Protein sequence: CASLPVSGGSYEQYF.

This clone was seen more than once but under ten times. The chain has TRBV15 and TRBJ2-1; TRBD2 is a possible D gene (6 bases). Germline V gives CDR1 LNHNV, CDR2 YYDKDF (reference sequence). CDR3 length: 13 amino acids. Trimming took off 0 bases at V and 13 bases at J, with 13 bases between the two ends. CDR3 sequence (DNA): TGTGCCACCAGCAGAGAGGCGGGACTTCCACAGTTCTTC. It codes for CATSREAGLPQFF. Full variable domain (missing parts from reference TRBV15 and TRBJ2-1): DAMVIQNPRYQVTQFGKPVTLSCSQTLNHNVMYWYQQKSSQAPKLLFHYYDKDFNNEADTPDNFQSRRPNTSFCFLDIRSPGLGDTAMYLCATSREAGLPQFFGPGTRLTVL.

The sample holds a few counts of this clone. The chain has TRBV15 and TRBJ2-6, with a possible D match to TRBD1 (6 bases). This CDR3 comprises 17 residues. The germline V gene has CDR1 LNHNV and CDR2 YYDKDF (reference sequence). The V and J ends lost 0 bases and 2 bases respectively, with 11 bases between them. The CDR3 DNA reads as TGTGCCACCAGCAGAGACAGGGGTTCCGCTGGGGCCAACGTCCTGACTTTC. It yields the protein CATSRDRGSAGANVLTF.

This clone has just a few counts. The chain employs TRBV19 and TRBJ2-7; TRBD2 aligns across 9 bases. The CDR3 consists of 15 residues. Per the germline V gene, CDR1 is LNHDA and CDR2 is SQIVND (reference sequence). V lost 3 bases, J lost 5 bases, and 8 bases stayed unmatched. The CDR3 spells CASSIWASGNDEQYF. The CDR3 bases are TGTGCCAGTAGTATTTGGGCTAGCGGGAACGACGAGCAGTACTTC.

This clone was detected only once. For the CDR3, the DNA is TGCAGCGTTCGGGACCATCATGAGACCCAGTACTTC. Its translation: CSVRDHHETQYF. The genes are TRBV29-1 and TRBJ2-5; D may correspond to TRBD1 or TRBD2 (5 bases each). Germline V lookup: CDR1 SQVTM, CDR2 ANQGSEA. Trimming removed 5 bases from V and 5 bases from J, with 12 bases in between. The CDR3 is 12 amino acids.

This clone was observed a few times. The gene calls are TRBV20-1 and TRBJ1-5; no reliable D call. The CDR3 runs to 11 residues. Per the germline V gene, CDR1 is DFQATT and CDR2 is SNEGSKA (reference sequence). V was pared by 0 bases and J by 8 bases, with 5 bases between. This CDR3 is CSARDTEPQHF. The CDR3 DNA follows: TGCAGTGCTAGAGATACAGAGCCCCAGCATTTT.

CDR3 DNA: TGTGCCAGCAGCTTTTTACAGGGGGGAGAAGCTTTCTTT. Amino acid sequence: CASSFLQGGEAFF. The chain has TRBV5-4 and TRBJ1-1; 8 positions agree with TRBD1. Germline CDR1 is SGHNT and CDR2 is YYREEE (reference sequence). The CDR3 totals 13 residues. Unmatched junction bases numbered 5, after V lost 2 bases and J lost 8 bases.

This rearrangement joins TRBV10-3 to TRBJ1-2, with 8 bases aligning to TRBD1. The CDR3 is made up of 15 amino acids. The V segment lost 7 bases and the J segment 8 bases; nucleotides outside the gene matches: 15. CDR1 and CDR2 from the germline V gene are ENHRY and SYGVKD. CDR3 sequence: CAINPGDRLIGGYTF. Written as DNA, the CDR3 is TGTGCCATCAACCCAGGGGACAGGCTGATTGGGGGCTACACCTTC.

This chain connects TRBV11-2 to TRBJ2-3, with 9 bases matching TRBD2. The germline CDR1 and CDR2 sequences are SGHAT and FQNNGV. The trim removed 1 base at V and 2 bases at J, leaving 4 bases unmatched. There are 16 residues in the CDR3. The CDR3 DNA reads TGTGCCAGCAGCTTAGGACTAGCGGAGGTCACAGATACGCAGTATTTT. Residues: CASSLGLAEVTDTQYF.

The chain carries TRBV27 and TRBJ2-5; 10 bases fit TRBD2. With 6 bases clipped from V and 5 bases from J, the junction kept 9 bases outside the gene matches. CDR1 MNHEY and CDR2 SMNVEV come from the germline V gene (reference sequence). CDR3 length equals 15 residues. The CDR3 reads CASSPWTSGIETQYF. In DNA, the CDR3 is TGTGCCAGCAGCCCATGGACTAGCGGTATTGAGACCCAGTACTTC.

This chain connects TRBV7-8 to TRBJ2-7; D possibly corresponds to TRBD2 (5 bases). This CDR3 has 14 residues. The germline CDR1 and CDR2 sequences are SGHVS and FQNEAQ. Trimming removed 5 bases from V and 3 bases from J, with 14 bases in between. The DNA for the CDR3 is TGTGCCAGCAGCCCCGTCGGAGGCAACTACGAGCAGTACTTC. It yields the protein CASSPVGGNYEQYF.

The chain uses TRBV18 and TRBJ1-1; D is unclear. Trimming removed 4 bases at V and 2 bases at J, with 8 bases between. Germline CDR1 is KGHSH and CDR2 is LQKENI. The length of the CDR3 is 13 residues. This CDR3 reads CASSQGPNTEAFF. Written as DNA, the CDR3 is TGTGCCAGCTCACAGGGTCCTAACACTGAAGCTTTCTTT.

V and J are TRBV2 and TRBJ2-4; D is undetermined. The V end lost 2 bases, the J end lost 0 bases, and 8 bases lay between the germline ends. The CDR3 totals 15 residues. From germline, CDR1 is SNHLY and CDR2 FYNNEI. The CDR3 bases are TGTGCCAGCAGTGAAAATCGACTAGCCAAAAACATTCAGTACTTC. This encodes CASSENRLAKNIQYF.

This clone was recorded a few times. The chain links TRBV10-3 to TRBJ2-3, with TRBD1 matching over 9 bases. CDR1 and CDR2 (germline): ENHRY, SYGVKD. The CDR3 is 14 residues long. V gave up 6 bases and J gave up 5 bases; unmatched junction bases: 6. CDR3 loop: CAISPGQGIDTQYF. CDR3 in DNA: TGTGCCATCAGCCCGGGACAGGGAATAGATACGCAGTATTTT.

The CDR3 sequence: CASSLVRGAGTGEQFF. In nucleotides, the CDR3 is TGTGCCAGCAGCTTAGTACGGGGAGCGGGAACGGGTGAGCAGTTCTTC. This chain uses TRBV7-9 with TRBJ2-1; 7 bases are shared with TRBD2. CDR3 size: 16 residues. The V and J ends lost 1 base and 9 bases, in that order; junction bases with no gene match: 12. Germline loops: CDR1 SEHNR, CDR2 FQNEAQ (reference sequence).